These 18 T cell receptor beta chains were sequenced from one sample in a study of blood T cell repertoires in COVID-19. The method was immunoSEQ multiplex PCR; TCRdb's version includes in-frame clones alone and lacks a portion of them. The sample shows some 89,000 clones, about three quarters of them seen only once. The sequencing sample was made of peripheral blood. The receptor set was obtained from a man between 65 and 85 years old with acute or convalescent COVID-19.

This clone appeared a single time. This chain joins TRBV9 and TRBJ1-1; 7 bases are a match to TRBD1. V trimming: 0 bases; J trimming: 1 base; junction bases outside the gene matches: 9. Germline loops: CDR1 SGDLS, CDR2 YYNGEE. CDR3 length equals 17 residues. CDR3: CASSVGNRGIGNTEAFF. The CDR3 nucleotides are TGTGCCAGCAGCGTAGGCAACAGGGGAATCGGGAACACTGAAGCTTTCTTT.

This chain uses TRBV3-1 (or the pseudogene TRBV3-2) with TRBJ2-1; 8 nucleotides align to TRBD2. V lost 4 bases, J lost 6 bases, and 5 bases stayed unmatched. The CDR3 extends over 14 amino acids. The germline gives CDR1 LGHDT, CDR2 YNNKEL (reference sequence). The CDR3 sequence: CASSLRGLVNEQFF. The CDR3 DNA is TGTGCCAGCAGCCTGCGGGGACTAGTCAATGAGCAGTTCTTC.

This chain connects TRBV2 to TRBJ2-6; D is perhaps TRBD1 (6 bases). The CDR3 runs 15 residues. V dropped 7 bases and J dropped 4 bases, with 14 bases sitting between them. Germline V CDR1 and CDR2: SNHLY, FYNNEI. The CDR3 nucleotides are TGTGCCAGCACCCGACAGGACTCGGGGGCCAACGTCCTGACTTTC. Protein: CASTRQDSGANVLTF.

This clone was recorded a few times. The chain joins TRBV9 to TRBJ2-2; 7 bases fit TRBD1. The CDR3 sequence is 15 residues long. The germline gives CDR1 SGDLS, CDR2 YYNGEE. The trim removed 3 bases at V and 8 bases at J, leaving 10 bases unmatched. The CDR3 DNA sequence: TGTGCCAGCAGCGCCCGGACAGGAGGCTCGGGGGAGCTGTTTTTT. Amino acids: CASSARTGGSGELFF.

This chain links TRBV5-4 with TRBJ2-5, with D perhaps TRBD1 (6 bases). CDR3 length: 14 residues. V lost 1 base, J lost 3 bases, and 10 bases lay in between. Per the germline V gene, CDR1 is SGHNT and CDR2 is YYREEE (reference sequence). The CDR3 spells CASSLMAGEETQYF. The DNA for the CDR3 is TGTGCCAGCAGCTTGATGGCAGGGGAAGAGACCCAGTACTTC.

This clone was detected a few times. The V gene is TRBV9, the J gene TRBJ2-2; D is uncertain. The CDR3 is 15 amino acids. The germline V gene has CDR1 SGDLS and CDR2 YYNGEE. V was clipped by 4 bases and J by 0 bases, with 10 bases between them. CDR3 DNA: TGTGCCAGCAGCCCAATGACAACGAACACCGGGGAGCTGTTTTTT. Its protein product is CASSPMTTNTGELFF.

The chain has TRBV6-5 and TRBJ1-2; D unresolved. V was clipped by 2 bases and J by 8 bases, with 12 bases between them. Germline V gene sequence: CDR1 MNHEY, CDR2 SVGAGI. CDR3 length equals 13 residues. The CDR3 region has the DNA TGTGCCAGCAGTTACGGGCCTCTTGGCGGCTACACCTTC. This translates into CASSYGPLGGYTF.

V is TRBV5-5 and J is TRBJ2-3; D possibly corresponds to TRBD2 (6 bases). V lost 0 bases and J lost 0, with 11 bases in between. CDR1 and CDR2 from the germline V gene are SGHKS and YYEKEE (reference sequence). The CDR3 is 16 amino acids. CDR3 amino acids: CASSLGVAASTDTQYF. For the CDR3, the DNA is TGTGCCAGCAGCTTGGGGGTAGCGGCTAGCACAGATACGCAGTATTTT.

The V and J genes are TRBV5-1 and TRBJ2-1; D is unclear. Trimming took off 2 bases at V and 8 bases at J, with 5 bases between the two ends. CDR1 is SGHRS and CDR2 is YFSETQ in the germline V gene. CDR3 size: 11 residues. The CDR3 nucleotides are TGCGCCAGCAGCTTCACGGATGAGCAGTTCTTC. Amino acid sequence: CASSFTDEQFF.

The chain has TRBV27 and TRBJ2-7, with TRBD1 as a possible D gene (6 bases). The V and J ends lost 2 bases and 4 bases respectively, with 15 bases between them. This CDR3 spans 15 amino acids. Germline CDR1 and CDR2: MNHEY and SMNVEV (reference sequence). CDR3 nucleotides: TGTGCCAGCAGTTTAGTAGGGGGTAACTTATACGAGCAGTACTTC. It translates to CASSLVGGNLYEQYF.

The chain recombines TRBV15 with TRBJ2-1; D is perhaps TRBD1 (5 bases). The CDR3 runs 17 residues. Germline CDR1 is LNHNV and CDR2 is YYDKDF (reference sequence). Trimming removed 8 bases from V and 6 bases from J, with 26 bases in between. The CDR3 sequence: CATQNRKNRFSGNEQFF. CDR3 coding DNA: TGTGCCACCCAAAACCGAAAGAACAGGTTTTCGGGCAATGAGCAGTTCTTC.

The chain is built from TRBV5-1 and TRBJ1-4, with D perhaps matching TRBD1 (5 bases). CDR3 size: 16 residues. Germline CDR1 is SGHRS and CDR2 is YFSETQ. The V gene lost 4 bases and the J gene lost 2 bases, with 15 bases spanning the gap. CDR3 in DNA: TGCGCCAGCAGCCCCGGGGGGGGAGGCACTAATGAAAAACTGTTTTTT. Translating it yields CASSPGGGGTNEKLFF.

The chain joins TRBV24-1 to TRBJ1-2, with D unclear. The V gene lost 7 bases and the J gene lost 6 bases, with 8 bases spanning the gap. Germline assignment: CDR1 KGHDR and CDR2 SFDVKD. CDR3 length: 11 amino acids. The CDR3 here is CATSAGHGYTF. The CDR3 DNA reads TGTGCCACCAGCGCGGGTCATGGCTACACCTTC.

This clone occurred a few times. Different DNA sequences within this sample yield the same CDR3. V is TRBV10-3 and J is TRBJ1-5, with TRBD1 matching 7 bases. Germline V gene data show CDR1 as ENHRY and CDR2 as SYGVKD. Trimming at V came to 6 bases and at J to 0 bases, leaving 2 bases not matched to a gene. The CDR3 spans 14 residues. The CDR3 loop reads CAISQGDSNQPQHF. Written as DNA, the CDR3 is TGTGCCATCAGCCAGGGGGATAGCAATCAGCCCCAGCATTTT.

The V gene is TRBV20-1, the J gene TRBJ1-4; D unclear. Germline loops: CDR1 DFQATT, CDR2 SNEGSKA (reference sequence). Trimming removed 3 bases at V and 0 bases at J, with 14 bases between. The CDR3 consists of 16 residues. CDR3 coding DNA: TGCAGTGCTAGTCTTTTGCAGGCTGCAACTAATGAAAAACTGTTTTTT. It encodes CSASLLQAATNEKLFF.

This chain joins TRBV10-3 and TRBJ1-1, with TRBD1 identical over 11 bases. V gave up 6 bases and J gave up 3 bases; unmatched junction bases: 9. The CDR3 has 16 residues. Per the germline V gene, CDR1 is ENHRY and CDR2 is SYGVKD. As DNA, the CDR3 is TGTGCCATCAGCAGGACAGGGGGCTATGACGACACTGAAGCTTTCTTT. It translates to CAISRTGGYDDTEAFF.

CDR3 in amino acids: CASSLGGTGGGYTF. The CDR3, as DNA: TGTGCCAGCAGCCTAGGTGGGACAGGCGGCGGCTACACCTTC. The rearrangement links TRBV5-6 to TRBJ1-2; TRBD1 agrees at 8 bases. Trimming cost V 4 bases and J 8 bases; bases outside gene matches: 10. Germline loops: CDR1 SGHDT, CDR2 YYEEEE. This CDR3 has 14 residues.

The genes are TRBV28 and TRBJ1-1; a weak D match, TRBD1 (6 bases). The CDR3 contains 14 residues. Per germline, CDR1 MDHEN and CDR2 SYDVKM. V lost 6 bases and J 4 bases, leaving 15 bases between the germline ends. DNA of the CDR3: TGTGCCAGCAGCCCAACAGGGAAGGGCACTGAAGCTTTCTTT. Its protein product is CASSPTGKGTEAFF.